Listed below are T cell receptor beta chains from one sample, sequenced in a study of cytomegalovirus exposure and HLA in healthy donors. Only in-frame clones appear in the TCRdb table, and some are missing; sequencing was by immunoSEQ multiplex PCR. The sample yields more than 200,000 clones, 60% to 80% seen once. Sample: PBMCs. These receptors all come from a male donor in good health and CMV-seronegative. Each CDR3 is given with its conserved first and last residue. A D gene is named only where the DNA matches it firmly. Expanded clones get a size class; other rows say once, few or many, or leave the size out.

size: NA; D: TRBD1; J: TRBJ2-7; V: TRBV15; CDR3: CATSRQEKQGEQYF; DNA: TGTGCCACCAGCAGACAGGAAAAACAGGGGGAGCAGTACTTC
size: NA; D: TRBD2; J: TRBJ2-1; V: TRBV5-1; CDR3: CASSPVAGASLEQFF; DNA: TGCGCCAGCAGCCCGGTAGCGGGGGCCAGCCTAGAGCAGTTCTTC
size: NA; D: TRBD2; J: TRBJ2-7; V: TRBV11-2; CDR3: CASSPLYPGGEQYF; DNA: TGTGCCAGCAGCCCCCTTTACCCGGGGGGCGAGCAGTACTTC
size: few; D: TRBD1; J: TRBJ1-3; V: TRBV19; CDR3: CASSLGQGIGNTIYF; DNA: TGTGCCAGTAGTTTGGGACAGGGGATAGGAAACACCATATATTTT
size: NA; D: TRBD1; J: TRBJ1-6; V: TRBV13; CDR3: CASSSRTGVSYNSPLHF; DNA: TGTGCCAGCAGCTCAAGGACAGGGGTGAGCTATAATTCACCCCTCCACTTT
size: once; D: TRBD1; J: TRBJ2-7; V: TRBV5-1; CDR3: CASSLGTGEQYF; DNA: TGCGCCAGCAGCTTGGGGACAGGCGAGCAGTACTTC
size: once; D: TRBD1; J: TRBJ1-1; V: TRBV19; CDR3: CASSSRTGGTEAFF; DNA: TGTGCCAGTAGTTCCCGGACAGGGGGGACTGAAGCTTTCTTT
size: NA; D: TRBD2; J: TRBJ2-1; V: TRBV7-6; CDR3: CASSPRLAGGSSYNEQFF; DNA: TGTGCCAGCAGCCCTCGACTAGCGGGGGGGAGCTCCTACAATGAGCAGTTCTTC
size: NA; D: TRBD2; J: TRBJ2-2; V: TRBV7-2; CDR3: CASSAPSGGTNTGELFF; DNA: TGTGCCAGCAGCGCCCCTAGCGGGGGGACGAACACCGGGGAGCTGTTTTTT
size: NA; D: TRBD1; J: TRBJ2-7; V: TRBV2; CDR3: CASDDRGATEQYF; DNA: TGTGCCAGCGATGACAGGGGGGCGACCGAGCAGTACTTC
size: few; D: NA; J: TRBJ2-1; V: TRBV6-5; CDR3: CASSPPQGRLNEQFF; DNA: TGTGCCAGCAGCCCCCCACAGGGAAGGCTCAATGAGCAGTTCTTC
size: NA; D: TRBD1; J: TRBJ2-7; V: TRBV7-2; CDR3: CASSLDRGTVYEQYF; DNA: TGTGCCAGCAGCTTAGACAGGGGAACGGTTTACGAGCAGTACTTC
size: NA; D: NA; J: TRBJ2-5; V: TRBV29-1; CDR3: CSVEEGSSGPRWETQYF; DNA: TGCAGCGTTGAAGAAGGATCGAGCGGGCCCCGTTGGGAGACCCAGTACTTC
size: NA; D: TRBD2; J: TRBJ2-7; V: TRBV6-1; CDR3: CASSNGLAGGYEQYF; DNA: TGTGCCAGCAGCAATGGACTAGCGGGGGGGTACGAGCAGTACTTC
size: NA; D: NA; J: TRBJ2-3; V: TRBV7-2; CDR3: CASSQLGGANTDTQYF; DNA: TGTGCCAGCAGCCAATTGGGGGGGGCGAATACAGATACGCAGTATTTT
size: few; D: NA; J: TRBJ1-1; V: TRBV30; CDR3: CAWSEQFDTEAFF; DNA: TGTGCCTGGAGTGAACAGTTCGACACTGAAGCTTTCTTT
size: NA; D: TRBD1; J: TRBJ2-1; V: TRBV15; CDR3: CATSRPGTGGFPVDEQFF; DNA: TGTGCCACCAGCAGACCGGGGACAGGGGGCTTCCCGGTGGATGAGCAGTTCTTC
size: NA; D: TRBD1; J: TRBJ1-3; V: TRBV9; CDR3: CASSDPGQGRSLRNTIYF; DNA: TGTGCCAGCAGCGACCCGGGACAGGGTCGATCTTTGAGGAACACCATATATTTT
size: NA; D: TRBD1; J: TRBJ2-4; V: TRBV9; CDR3: CASSPQQTGDKNIQYF; DNA: TGTGCCAGCAGCCCTCAGCAGACAGGGGACAAAAACATTCAGTACTTC
size: NA; D: NA; J: TRBJ2-5; V: TRBV9; CDR3: CASSPPGLQETQYF; DNA: TGTGCCAGCAGCCCCCCGGGACTCCAAGAGACCCAGTACTTC
size: NA; D: NA; J: TRBJ2-1; V: TRBV7-2; CDR3: CASSLGDEQFF; DNA: TGTGCCAGCAGCTTAGGAGATGAGCAGTTCTTC
size: NA; D: NA; J: TRBJ2-1; V: TRBV28; CDR3: CASKGDEQFF; DNA: TGTGCCAGCAAGGGGGATGAGCAGTTCTTC
size: few; D: TRBD1; J: TRBJ2-2; V: TRBV19; CDR3: CASSWRTGDTGELFF; DNA: TGTGCCAGTAGTTGGCGGACAGGGGACACCGGGGAGCTGTTTTTT
size: NA; D: TRBD1; J: TRBJ2-7; V: TRBV6-5; CDR3: CASSRRDRGEQYF; DNA: TGTGCCAGCAGTCGCCGGGACAGGGGCGAGCAGTACTTC
size: NA; D: TRBD2; J: TRBJ2-1; V: TRBV7-2; CDR3: CASSLGRGSSYNEQFF; DNA: TGTGCCAGCAGCTTAGGGCGGGGGAGCTCCTACAATGAGCAGTTCTTC
size: NA; D: NA; J: TRBJ1-2; V: TRBV28; CDR3: CASSFLRGYTF; DNA: TGTGCCAGCAGTTTCCTCAGGGGCTACACCTTC
size: NA; D: NA; J: TRBJ2-7; V: TRBV7-8; CDR3: CASSLARVVDEQYF; DNA: TGTGCCAGCAGCTTAGCCAGGGTAGTAGACGAGCAGTACTTC
size: NA; D: NA; J: TRBJ2-1; V: TRBV30; CDR3: CAWVSGGFGNEQFF; DNA: TGTGCCTGGGTGTCGGGCGGGTTCGGGAATGAGCAGTTCTTC
size: NA; D: TRBD1; J: TRBJ1-4; V: TRBV10-3; CDR3: CAISESTGGSAANEKLFF; DNA: TGTGCCATCAGTGAGTCAACAGGGGGCAGTGCGGCTAATGAAAAACTGTTTTTT
size: NA; D: NA; J: TRBJ2-2; V: TRBV11-2; CDR3: CASSLTSQGTGELFF; DNA: TGTGCCAGCAGCTTAACATCACAGGGTACCGGGGAGCTGTTTTTT
size: NA; D: NA; J: TRBJ2-7; V: TRBV18; CDR3: CASSLSGGSYEQYF; DNA: TGTGCCAGCTCACTCAGCGGAGGCTCCTACGAGCAGTACTTC
size: NA; D: NA; J: TRBJ2-1; V: TRBV4-1; CDR3: CASSQVSDEQFF; DNA: TGCGCCAGCAGCCAGGTCTCGGATGAGCAGTTCTTC
size: NA; D: NA; J: TRBJ1-1; V: TRBV7-9; CDR3: CASSFGFPEAFF; DNA: TGTGCCAGCAGCTTCGGGTTCCCTGAAGCTTTCTTT
size: NA; D: NA; J: TRBJ2-1; V: TRBV11-1; CDR3: CASSSEGEQFF; DNA: TGTGCCAGCAGCTCCGAGGGAGAACAGTTCTTC
size: NA; D: NA; J: TRBJ1-2; V: TRBV7-8; CDR3: CASSPDSDGNYGYTF; DNA: TGTGCCAGCAGCCCAGACTCCGACGGCAACTATGGCTACACCTTC
size: NA; D: NA; J: TRBJ2-2; V: TRBV19; CDR3: CASSSIGVLGEAGELFF; DNA: TGTGCCAGTAGTTCAATCGGGGTATTAGGCGAAGCCGGGGAGCTGTTTTTT